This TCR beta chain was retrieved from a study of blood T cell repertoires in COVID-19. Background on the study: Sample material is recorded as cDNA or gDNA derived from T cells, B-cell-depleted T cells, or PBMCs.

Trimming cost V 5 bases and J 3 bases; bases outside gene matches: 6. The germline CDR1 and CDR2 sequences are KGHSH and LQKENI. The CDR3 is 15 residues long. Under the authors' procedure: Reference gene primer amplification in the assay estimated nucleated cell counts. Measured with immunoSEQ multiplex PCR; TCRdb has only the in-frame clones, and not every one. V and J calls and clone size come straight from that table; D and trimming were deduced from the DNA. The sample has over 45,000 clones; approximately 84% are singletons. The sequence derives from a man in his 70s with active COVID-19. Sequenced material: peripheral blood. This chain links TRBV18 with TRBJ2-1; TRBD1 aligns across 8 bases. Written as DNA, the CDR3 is TGTGCCAGCTCAAGGGGCAGGGGGCTCTACAATGAGCAGTTCTTC. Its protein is CASSRGRGLYNEQFF.